The text below deals with one T cell receptor (beta chain). This clonotype was seen a few times. What this receptor recognizes is not known. No base quality information exists; no much larger clone differs at one position. A distance of 11 bases separates the germline ends of V and J, which lose 4 bases and 7 bases respectively. From the cysteine up to the phenylalanine, the CDR3 has a length of 13 residues. The only DNA kept is the CDR3, 39 bases in frame from the first base. CDR1 and CDR2 were assigned from the germline V gene as SGHRS and YFSETQ. This sample was included in a study of blood T cells in healthy people across ages (dated by TCRdb to between 2014 and 2017). Background for the entire study: In model experiments, template switching captured roughly one uniquely barcoded TCR beta cDNA molecule for every two T cells. Age-related changes in TCR beta repertoire diversity were measured in the study by deep sequencing normalized with unique cDNA molecular identifiers. The donors were divided into four age groups: young (average approximately 17 years), middle-aged (about 40), aged (roughly 66) and long-lived (about 80). Using the same blood draw, the study looked at two additional independent replicas of 1 million unique cDNA reads for two donors, one aged 18 to 30 and the other aged 80 or older.

The library was made by 5' RACE. Instrument on record: Illumina HiSeq 2500. A second PCR of roughly 7 to 11 cycles was run with a J-beta primer mix and a sample-barcoded 5' primer. A template-switch 5' adaptor carrying 12 random nucleotides introduced a unique molecular identifier onto each TCR beta cDNA molecule. At least 2.5 million CDR3-containing paired-end reads were obtained from each sample. The Mint cDNA synthesis kit, primed by a TRBC-specific oligonucleotide, was used to synthesize first-strand cDNA from all RNA. All cDNA was treated with uracil-DNA glycosylase and then went through a first 18-cycle PCR with the universal primers M1SS and BC2_uni_R. The authors' analysis ran thus. For normalization, 1 million high-quality reads were randomly selected from each sample, with every read carrying a distinct molecular identifier. Instead of being binned into consensus sequences, reads with shared molecular identifiers were discarded. MiTCR, run with a Q25 quality threshold and the strictest error-elimination algorithm, handled CDR3 identification, clonotype clustering and error correction. A nonparametric unseen species model using Euler transformation provided a lower-bound estimate of total TCR beta diversity. In TCRdb, the public reads were trimmed at Q25 with fastp and aligned with MiXCR, with productive beta chains retained. Each entry is one CDR3 protein sequence, shown with its most common DNA and genes. The V and J calls were determined by TCRdb, not by the authors. Counted in this sample were about 780,000 distinct CDR3 sequences; roughly 25% of them appeared once. About 3% of the sample is held by the ten biggest clonotypes.

Broader findings and caveats from the paper: The CMV infection status of donors was not known, potentially confounding age-related changes in expanded clonotypes. As age increased, observed TCR beta diversity per million T cells dropped in a roughly linear way, and a significant reduction was already evident by age about 40. Compared with the aged group, the long-lived group had more naive CD4+ T cells, fewer expanded clones and increased TCR diversity, suggesting age selection. Conclusive comparison of naive and antigen-experienced compartments was prevented by the profiling of bulk unsorted PBMCs. A strong correlation was found between observed TCR beta diversity and the percentage of naive T cells measured by flow cytometry. Estimates of total diversity based on one million sequenced T cells were considered lower bounds and underestimates.

The donors were a few dozen Caucasian individuals from Russia, aged 6 to 90 years, who were systemically healthy. About 9.6 milliliters of peripheral blood were collected from each donor into EDTA-treated Vacutainer tubes. Ficoll-Paque density-gradient centrifugation was used to isolate PBMCs, with at least 6.5 million per sample. Total RNA was extracted from PBMCs with Trizol reagent, with at least 6 micrograms obtained per sample. For every donor, an aliquot of PBMCs went through flow cytometry to measure the percentages of naive CD45RAhigh/CD27high T cells. This sample was shared with a second study, whose subject was T cells of mothers and their children. The second investigation adds: Donors were nine systemically healthy Caucasian individuals: three mothers and their six children. cDNA synthesis used all of the extracted RNA, with approximately 1.6 ug of RNA in each 15 ul reaction. In the second PCR, sample barcodes and 2-4 random nucleotides were introduced via the M1S primer. Each mother yielded over 8 million TCR beta CDR3 reads and each child 2.5 million to 3 million reads. Thymic selection shapes the output of TCR recombination in a similar way in related and unrelated pairs, and inherited differences have a minor effect. Normalized repertoire overlap was always slightly but never significantly higher in related than unrelated mother-child pairs. No persistent microchimeric T cell clones were detected, at a sensitivity of approximately 100 clones per million clonotypes. To look for features that set related mother-child pairs apart from unrelated individuals, the researchers ran deep NGS to compare the TCR beta repertoires of mothers and children. The mean age was roughly 36 +/- 4 years for the mothers and about 10 +/- 4 years for the children. After adapters were ligated using NEBNext reagents, the libraries underwent 100+100 nt paired-end sequencing on an Illumina HiSeq 2000. To prevent cross-contamination, the mother and child libraries were prepared one month apart and sequenced in separate runs. Between roughly 450,000 and 2,000,000 distinct TCR beta clonotypes were identified per donor. Naive TCR beta clonotypes were estimated from low-frequency clonotypes matched to each donor's FACS-determined naive share, without sorting.

The chain is encoded by TRBV5-1 joined to TRBJ1-4; the D gene lacks a confident call. This TCR came from a boy between 5 and 17 years old in good health. Sequences were obtained from blood. The bases are TGCGCCAGCAGCATAGACCCGGGTGAAAAACTGTTTTTT. This is translated as CASSIDPGEKLFF.